Presented here are 19 T cell receptor beta chains from one specimen sequenced in a study of CXCR3-negative and CXCR3-positive naive CD8 T cells. Libraries of TRB cDNA were made by 5' RACE and carried UMIs. TCRdb derives one entry per CDR3 protein from the 5' RACE reads, leaving out DNA. Its table records 100,000 to 150,000 distinct CDR3 sequences. Sequences were obtained from naive CXCR3- CD8+ T cells from blood. Subset given: CD45RO-CCR7+CD27+CD95- naive CD8+ T cells lacking CXCR3 (TNR3-). The source is a human donor in good health. Some clones in this sample may be carry-over from other donors' samples.

This sequence joins TRBV13 and TRBJ2-5; checking the TCRdb D call of TRBD1 is not possible without DNA. The germline V gene has CDR1 PRHDT and CDR2 FYEKMQ (reference sequence). The CDR3 has 12 residues. The CDR3 region is CASSRDRETQYF.

V gene TRBV29-1 combines with J gene TRBJ2-3; the TCRdb D gene call, TRBD1, has no DNA to confirm it. This CDR3 has 17 amino acids. Germline V gives CDR1 SQVTM, CDR2 ANQGSEA. This CDR3 reads CSADGTVASTSTDTQYF.

The chain has TRBV7-2 and TRBJ2-1. This CDR3 spans 17 amino acids. CDR1 and CDR2 (germline): SGHTA, FQGNSA. The CDR3 spells CASSLAPKIVIRREQFF. Full variable domain (remainder filled in from reference TRBV7-2 and TRBJ2-1): GAGVSQSPSNKVTEKGKDVELRCDPISGHTALYWYRQSLGQGLEFLIYFQGNSAPDKSGLPSDRFSAERTGGSVSTLTIQRTQQEDSAVYLCASSLAPKIVIRREQFFGPGTRLTVL.

V is TRBV4-1 and J is TRBJ2-5. The CDR3 has 16 amino acids. The germline V gene has CDR1 MGHRA and CDR2 YSYEKL. The CDR3 reads CASSQPWKGIGETQYF.

This sequence joins TRBV4-1 and TRBJ2-7; TCRdb's D gene call, TRBD1, goes unchecked for lack of DNA. Germline CDR1 MGHRA, CDR2 YSYEKL. The CDR3 has 15 amino acids. The CDR3 sequence is CASSQPGQLSYEQYF.

This rearrangement joins TRBV5-1 to TRBJ1-2. CDR1 is SGHRS and CDR2 is YFSETQ in the germline V gene. The CDR3 has 16 residues. The CDR3: CASSSTLKQANYGYTF.

The rearrangement joins TRBV2 to TRBJ2-6; TCRdb calls TRBD1, which cannot be checked without DNA. The germline gives CDR1 SNHLY, CDR2 FYNNEI. The CDR3 totals 16 residues. The CDR3 sequence is CASSGDRVSGANVLTF.

This chain joins TRBV6-6 and TRBJ2-1; TCRdb's D call, TRBD1, is unchecked because there is no DNA. The CDR3 loop spans 15 amino acids. Germline lookup yields CDR1 MNHNY and CDR2 SVGAGI (reference sequence). CDR3 protein: CASSDDRVSNNEQFF.

The gene calls are TRBV7-9 and TRBJ2-7. The germline gives CDR1 SEHNR, CDR2 FQNEAQ (reference sequence). This CDR3 has 15 residues. The CDR3: CASSHTAHSSYEQYF.

The chain is built from TRBV7-9 and TRBJ2-7; TCRdb's D gene call, TRBD1, goes unchecked for lack of DNA. The CDR3 length is 14 residues. The V gene's germline CDR1 is SEHNR and CDR2 FQNEAQ (reference sequence). This chain's CDR3 is CASSLVGTDYEQYF.

This sequence joins TRBV2 and TRBJ2-7; there is no DNA to check the TCRdb D call of TRBD1. The CDR3 has 15 amino acids. From germline, CDR1 is SNHLY and CDR2 FYNNEI. CDR3 region: CASSQTGFSSYEQYF.

The CDR3 protein is CSVEDGPVTGPNQPQHF. The V and J genes are TRBV29-1 and TRBJ1-5; TCRdb returns TRBD1, unconfirmable since there is no DNA. From germline, CDR1 is SQVTM and CDR2 ANQGSEA. The CDR3 is made up of 17 amino acids.

This chain connects TRBV29-1 to TRBJ2-7; the TCRdb D gene call, TRBD1, has no DNA to confirm it. The CDR3 runs to 12 residues. Germline lookup yields CDR1 SQVTM and CDR2 ANQGSEA. The CDR3 sequence: CSVWDSFYEQYF.

The rearrangement links TRBV7-9 to TRBJ2-7; TCRdb's D call of TRBD1 is untestable without DNA. From germline, CDR1 is SEHNR and CDR2 FQNEAQ (reference sequence). CDR3 length: 15 amino acids. The CDR3 loop reads CASRPTDRPQDGQYF.

The J gene is TRBJ2-1, the V gene TRBV20-1; TCRdb designates TRBD2, a call that cannot be tested without DNA. This CDR3 is built from 16 residues. The germline V gene encodes CDR1 DFQATT and CDR2 SNEGSKA (reference sequence). This CDR3 is CSARGDSPKAYNEQFF.

The V gene is TRBV27, the J gene TRBJ1-1. Germline V gene data show CDR1 as MNHEY and CDR2 as SMNVEV (reference sequence). This CDR3 region has 14 residues. This CDR3 is CASSLSGWGTEAFF.

This chain links TRBV6-2 or TRBV6-3 with TRBJ2-1; there is no DNA to check the TCRdb D call of TRBD2. CDR1 MNHEY and CDR2 SVGEGT come from the germline V gene. The CDR3 consists of 13 residues. This CDR3 reads CASRSLSGEGQFF.

The chain has TRBV15 and TRBJ2-7; the TCRdb D gene call, TRBD2, has no DNA to confirm it. Looked up from germline, CDR1 is LNHNV and CDR2 is YYDKDF (reference sequence). This CDR3 comprises 16 residues. CDR3: CATSRMKGGSSHEQYF.

The CDR3 here is CASSLTQSYEQYF. V is TRBV7-2 and J is TRBJ2-7. CDR3 length: 13 amino acids. Germline-derived CDR1 and CDR2 are SGHTA and FQGNSA.